One and the same sample provided the 5 T cell receptor beta chains below, sequenced in a study of glioma-infiltrating T cells. The iRepertoire nested amplicon-rescue multiplex PCR amplified TCR alpha and beta CDR3s from RNA. MiXCR, applied by TCRdb to the multiplex PCR reads, yields one record per CDR3 protein. Among 300,000 to 450,000 distinct CDR3 sequences listed, less than 50% were seen once. Sequenced sample: glioma tissue, nonneoplastic brain tissue, or PBMCs (not recorded which). The receptors originated from a human donor with low-grade glioma or glioblastoma, undergoing nonglioma brain surgery, or in good health (not recorded which).

The CDR3 region is CAIRGSSMNTEAFF. For the CDR3, the DNA is TGTGCCATCAGGGGGAGCAGCATGAACACTGAAGCTTTCTTT. This rearrangement joins TRBV10-3 to TRBJ1-1; no clear D. The germline gives CDR1 ENHRY, CDR2 SYGVKD. The CDR3 is 14 residues long. Trimming took off 6 bases at V and 0 bases at J, with 11 bases between the two ends.

The chain joins TRBV20-1 to TRBJ1-5; maybe TRBD1 (5 bases). CDR1 is DFQATT, CDR2 SNEGSKA, per germline (reference sequence). The CDR3 is made up of 12 amino acids. V was trimmed by 4 bases and J by 9 bases, leaving 13 bases between them. The CDR3 DNA reads TGCAGTGCTACGGCGGGGCAGAGGCCCCAGCATTTT. This sequence encodes CSATAGQRPQHF.

Turning to this clonotype: Germline and junction disagree at one end, which may indicate a read error. This chain connects TRBV18 to TRBJ1-2, with D perhaps matching TRBD1 (5 bases). This CDR3 has 13 amino acids. Germline V lookup: CDR1 KGHSH, CDR2 LQKENI. The chain's CDR3 is CARSPPTVYGYTF. The CDR3 bases are TGTGCCAGGTCACCACCGACAGTGTATGGCTACACCTTC.

In the case of this clonotype: At one boundary the junction diverges from the germline segment, which might be a read error. The chain is built from TRBV7-9 and TRBJ1-1, with no clear D. The CDR3 is 11 amino acids. Germline-derived CDR1 and CDR2 are SEHNR and FQNEAQ (reference sequence). CDR3 nucleotide sequence: TGTGCCAGCAGCTTAGGCCTAAGGGAGGTATGG. Translated, it gives CASSLGLREVW.

The rearrangement links TRBV4-3 to TRBJ2-7; TRBD2 might be the D (5 bases). CDR1 and CDR2 (germline): LGHNA, YSLEER. V dropped 0 bases and J dropped 5 bases, with 14 bases sitting between them. This CDR3 has 15 residues. In DNA form, the CDR3 reads TGCGCCAGCAGCCAAGAAGAGAGGGTCAACGACGAGCAGTACTTC. Its protein product is CASSQEERVNDEQYF.